The clone carrying this T cell receptor (beta chain) has only a few counts. The CDR3 is 15 residues long. Germline-derived CDR1 and CDR2 are SGHRS and YFSETQ. Trimming cost V 2 bases and J 5 bases, with 16 bases left between them. The sample comes from a study of neoadjuvant nivolumab and ipilimumab in lung cancer. Only in-frame clones appear in the TCRdb table, and some are missing; sequencing was by immunoSEQ multiplex PCR. Found here are under 5,000 clones, 81% of them singletons; the top ten hold less than 5.5%. The rearrangement links TRBV5-1 to TRBJ1-1; D might be TRBD1 (6 bases). Sample: normal lung tissue adjacent to the tumor, taken after neoadjuvant nivolumab, alone or with ipilimumab, at or shortly before surgery. This receptor was obtained from an adult with non-small cell lung cancer. Some clones in this sample may be carry-over from other donors' samples. CDR3 nucleotides: TGCGCCAGCAGCTTCACCGACAGGTATAAGACTGAAGCTTTCTTT. Its protein product is CASSFTDRYKTEAFF.